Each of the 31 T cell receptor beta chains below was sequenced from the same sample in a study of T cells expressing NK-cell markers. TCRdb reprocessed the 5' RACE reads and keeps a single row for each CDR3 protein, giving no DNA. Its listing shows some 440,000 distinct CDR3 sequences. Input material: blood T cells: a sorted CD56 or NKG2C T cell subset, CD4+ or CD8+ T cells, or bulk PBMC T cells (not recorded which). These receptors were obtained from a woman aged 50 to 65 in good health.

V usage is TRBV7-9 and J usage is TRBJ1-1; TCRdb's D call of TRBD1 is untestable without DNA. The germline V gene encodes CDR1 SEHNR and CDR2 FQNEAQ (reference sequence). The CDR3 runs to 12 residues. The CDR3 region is CASSSEGARAFF.

This chain's CDR3 is CASSITGQETQYF. The chain has TRBV19 and TRBJ2-5; lacking DNA, the TRBD1 call made by TCRdb goes unchecked. The germline V gene encodes CDR1 LNHDA and CDR2 SQIVND (reference sequence). The CDR3 is 13 amino acids.

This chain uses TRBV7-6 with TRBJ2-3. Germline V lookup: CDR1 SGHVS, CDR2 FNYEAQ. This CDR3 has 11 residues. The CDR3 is CASNDRDTQYF.

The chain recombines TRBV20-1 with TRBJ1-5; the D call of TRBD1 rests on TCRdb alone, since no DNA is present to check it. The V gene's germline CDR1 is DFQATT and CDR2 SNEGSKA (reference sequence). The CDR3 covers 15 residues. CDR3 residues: CSATAEGASNQPQHF.

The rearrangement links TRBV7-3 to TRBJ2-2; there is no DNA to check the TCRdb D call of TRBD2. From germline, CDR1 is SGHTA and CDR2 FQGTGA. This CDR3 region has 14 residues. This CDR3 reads CASSLGTTTGELFF.

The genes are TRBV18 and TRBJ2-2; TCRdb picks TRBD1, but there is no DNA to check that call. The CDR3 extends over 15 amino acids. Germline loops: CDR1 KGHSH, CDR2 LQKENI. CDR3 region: CASSPQPGHTGELFF.

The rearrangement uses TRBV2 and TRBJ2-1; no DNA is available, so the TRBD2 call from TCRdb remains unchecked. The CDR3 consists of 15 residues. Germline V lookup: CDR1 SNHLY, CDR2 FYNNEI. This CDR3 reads CASRELALELNEQFF.

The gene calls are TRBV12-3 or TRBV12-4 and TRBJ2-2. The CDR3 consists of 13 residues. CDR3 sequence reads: CASTTVPTGELFF.

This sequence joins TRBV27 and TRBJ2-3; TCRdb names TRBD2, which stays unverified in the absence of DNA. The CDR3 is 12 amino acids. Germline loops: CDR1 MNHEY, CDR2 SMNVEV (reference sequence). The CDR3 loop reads CATRTGPDTQYF.

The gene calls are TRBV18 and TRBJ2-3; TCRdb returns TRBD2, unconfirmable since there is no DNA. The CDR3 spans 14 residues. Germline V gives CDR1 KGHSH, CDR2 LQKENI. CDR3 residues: CASSAAGPQVTQYF.

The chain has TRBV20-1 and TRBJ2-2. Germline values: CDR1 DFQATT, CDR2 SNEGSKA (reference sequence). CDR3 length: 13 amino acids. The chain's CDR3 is CSARSWRTGELFF.

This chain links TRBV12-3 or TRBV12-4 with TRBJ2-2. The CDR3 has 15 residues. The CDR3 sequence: CASSSTDVYTGELFF.

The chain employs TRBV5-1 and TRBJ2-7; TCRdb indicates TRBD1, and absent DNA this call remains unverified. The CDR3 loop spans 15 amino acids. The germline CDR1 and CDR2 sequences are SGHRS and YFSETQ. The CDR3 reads CASSAGQTTPYEQYF.

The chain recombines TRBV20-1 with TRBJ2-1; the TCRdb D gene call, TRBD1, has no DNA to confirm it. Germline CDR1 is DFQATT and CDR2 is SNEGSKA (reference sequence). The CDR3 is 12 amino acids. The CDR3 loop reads CSAGQGWDEQFF.

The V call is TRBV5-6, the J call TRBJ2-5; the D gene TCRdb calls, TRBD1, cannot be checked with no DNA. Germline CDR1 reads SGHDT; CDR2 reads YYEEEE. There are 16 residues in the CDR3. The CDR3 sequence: CASSLEGPTGEETQYF. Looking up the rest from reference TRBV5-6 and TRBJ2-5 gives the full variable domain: DAGVTQSPTHLIKTRGQQVTLRCSPKSGHDTVSWYQQALGQGPQFIFQYYEEEERQRGNFPDRFSGHQFPNYSSELNVNALLLGDSALYLCASSLEGPTGEETQYFGPGTRLLVL.

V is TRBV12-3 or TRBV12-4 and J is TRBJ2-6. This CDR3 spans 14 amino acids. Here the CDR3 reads CATHVSSGANVLTF.

The CDR3 loop is CASGPKREQYF. The chain uses TRBV25-1 and TRBJ2-7. The CDR3 length is 11 residues. Germline values: CDR1 MGHDK, CDR2 SYGVNS.

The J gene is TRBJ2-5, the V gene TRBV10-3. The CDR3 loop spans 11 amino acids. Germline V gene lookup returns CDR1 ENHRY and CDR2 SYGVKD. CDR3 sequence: CAIKVGPTQYF.

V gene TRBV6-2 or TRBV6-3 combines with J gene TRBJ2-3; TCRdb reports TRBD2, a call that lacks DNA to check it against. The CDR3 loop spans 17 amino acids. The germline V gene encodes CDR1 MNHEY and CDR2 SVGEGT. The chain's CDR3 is CASSYSTTSGRIDTQYF.

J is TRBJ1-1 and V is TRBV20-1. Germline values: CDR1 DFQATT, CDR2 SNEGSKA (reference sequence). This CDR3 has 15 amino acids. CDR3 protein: CSARDRLKGSPEAFF.

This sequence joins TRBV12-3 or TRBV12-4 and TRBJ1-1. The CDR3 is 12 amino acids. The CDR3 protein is CASSIGEFGAFF.

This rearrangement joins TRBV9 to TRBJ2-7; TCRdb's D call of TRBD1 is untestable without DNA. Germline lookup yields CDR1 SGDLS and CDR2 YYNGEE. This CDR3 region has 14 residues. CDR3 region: CASSTRPGGDEQYF. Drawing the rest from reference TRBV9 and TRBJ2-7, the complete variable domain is DSGVTQTPKHLITATGQRVTLRCSPRSGDLSVYWYQQSLDQGLQFLIQYYNGEERAKGNILERFSAQQFPDLHSELNLSSLELGDSALYFCASSTRPGGDEQYFGPGTRLTVT.

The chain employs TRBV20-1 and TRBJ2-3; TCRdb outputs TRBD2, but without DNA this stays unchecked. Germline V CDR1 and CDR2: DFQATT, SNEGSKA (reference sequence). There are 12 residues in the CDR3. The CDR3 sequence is CSAKGGSDTQYF.

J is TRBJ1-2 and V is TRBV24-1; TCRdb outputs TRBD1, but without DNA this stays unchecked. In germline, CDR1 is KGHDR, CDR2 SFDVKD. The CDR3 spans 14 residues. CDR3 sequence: CATSGGTDLYGYTF.

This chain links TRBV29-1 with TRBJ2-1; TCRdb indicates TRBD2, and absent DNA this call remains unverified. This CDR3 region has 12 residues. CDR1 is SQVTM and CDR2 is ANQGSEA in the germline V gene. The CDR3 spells CSVEGRTSEQFF.

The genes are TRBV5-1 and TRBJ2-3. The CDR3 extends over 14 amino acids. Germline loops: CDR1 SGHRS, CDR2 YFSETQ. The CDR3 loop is CASQPEPSTDTQYF.

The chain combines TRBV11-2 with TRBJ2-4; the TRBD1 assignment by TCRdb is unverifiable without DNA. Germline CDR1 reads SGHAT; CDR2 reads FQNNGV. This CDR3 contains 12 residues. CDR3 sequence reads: CASSAQGSIQYF.

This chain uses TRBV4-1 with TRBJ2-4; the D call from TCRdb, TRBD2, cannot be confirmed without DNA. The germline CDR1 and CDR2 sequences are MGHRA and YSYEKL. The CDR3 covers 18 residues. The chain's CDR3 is CASSQGVSSGRVKNIQYF.

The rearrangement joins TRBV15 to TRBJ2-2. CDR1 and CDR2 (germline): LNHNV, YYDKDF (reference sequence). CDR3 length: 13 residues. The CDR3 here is CATSRESSGELFF.

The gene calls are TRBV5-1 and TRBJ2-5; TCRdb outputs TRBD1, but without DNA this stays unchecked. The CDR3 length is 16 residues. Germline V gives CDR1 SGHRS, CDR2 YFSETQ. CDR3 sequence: CASSTQDIPRQETQYF.

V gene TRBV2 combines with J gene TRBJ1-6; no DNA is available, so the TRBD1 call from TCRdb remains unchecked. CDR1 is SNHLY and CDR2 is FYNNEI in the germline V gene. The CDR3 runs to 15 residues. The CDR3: CASSEMGQSNSPLHF.